This T cell receptor beta chain was profiled in a study of post-analysis software for immune sequencing data. Overall study context: Clinical courses comprised relapsing-remitting, secondary progressive and progressive-relapsing multiple sclerosis.

J gave up 4 bases and V 5 bases, and 11 bases lay outside the gene matches. Germline CDR1 SEHNR, CDR2 FQNEAQ (reference sequence). CDR3 length equals 16 residues. The study's findings and limits: Controls had lower frequencies than patients of 4 or 5 TRBV segments, which included TRBV5-6, TRBV5-1 and TRBV20-1. Co-batched samples clustered tightly together by F measure. Multiple sclerosis patients had significantly lower normalized Chao1 diversity than controls.

The TCR beta cDNA libraries carried unique molecular identifiers. Input amounts of about 0.95 to 11 million T cells were used. These gave around 500,000 cDNA molecules, so each molecule approximated one T cell. In TCRdb, the PCR reads were re-called with MiXCR into one record per CDR3 protein. The repertoire holds roughly 600,000 distinct CDR3 sequences, roughly 46% seen once, with 1.5% to 2% in the top ten. Regarding this clonotype: Its antigen is still unknown.

This clonotype originated in a girl aged 10-17 years with multiple sclerosis. This chain uses TRBV7-9 with TRBJ2-3; 8 bases map to TRBD2. The source material was blood. The CDR3: CASSVRLAGGSDTQYF. The CDR3 nucleotides read TGTGCCAGCAGCGTCAGACTGGCGGGAGGATCAGATACGCAGTATTTT.